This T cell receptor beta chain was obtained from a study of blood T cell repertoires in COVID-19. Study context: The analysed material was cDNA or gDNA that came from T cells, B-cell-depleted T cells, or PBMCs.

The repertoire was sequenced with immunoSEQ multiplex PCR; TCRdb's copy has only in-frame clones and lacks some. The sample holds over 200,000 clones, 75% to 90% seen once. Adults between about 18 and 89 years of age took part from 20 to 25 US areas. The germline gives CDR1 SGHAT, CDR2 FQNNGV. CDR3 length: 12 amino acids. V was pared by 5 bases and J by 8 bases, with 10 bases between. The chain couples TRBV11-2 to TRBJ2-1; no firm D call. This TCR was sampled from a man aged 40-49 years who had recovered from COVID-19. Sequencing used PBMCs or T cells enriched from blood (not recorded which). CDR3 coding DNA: TGTGCCAGCAGCCTGCTAGAGGATGAGCAGTTCTTC. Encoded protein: CASSLLEDEQFF.